The TCR beta chain under discussion was sequenced for a study of T cells after somatic rescue of genetic block. V was pared by 3 bases and J by 5 bases, with 5 bases between. This CDR3 region has 12 residues. Germline CDR1 reads SGHAT; CDR2 reads FQNNGV. Method: immunoSEQ multiplex PCR; TCRdb's copy keeps in-frame clones and lacks some. The sample has 110,000 or so clones, 90% to 95% seen once. The clonotype was recovered from a woman between 18 and 29 years old. The specimen sequenced was peripheral blood mononuclear cells (PBMCs). J is TRBJ2-4 and V is TRBV11-2, with D uncertain. The CDR3 DNA sequence: TGTGCCAGCAGCTTTGCGGAAAACATTCAGTACTTC. Its translation is CASSFAENIQYF. The full variable domain, in which reference TRBV11-2 and TRBJ2-4 provide the parts outside the CDR3, is EAGVAQSPRYKIIEKRQSVAFWCNPISGHATLYWYQQILGQGPKLLIQFQNNGVVDDSQLPKDRFSAERLKGVDSTLKIQPAKLEDSAVYLCASSFAENIQYFGAGTRLSVL.